This T cell receptor (beta chain) was identified during a study of blood T cell repertoires in COVID-19. Study context: PBMCs, B-cell-depleted T cells, or T cells were the source of the cDNA or gDNA that made up the material.

Original handling: Reference gene primers were amplified, and this amplification served to estimate nucleated cell counts. Using immunoSEQ multiplex PCR, the repertoire was profiled, and TCRdb retains in-frame clones only, with some absent. V, J and clone size are taken as reported in that table, and D and trimming were inferred from the DNA itself. This table holds about 98,000 clones, approximately 84% found once. In germline, CDR1 is SGHAT, CDR2 FQDESV (reference sequence). V lost 3 bases and J lost 6; bases outside the gene matches: 7. The length of the CDR3 is 14 residues. Sample: peripheral blood. The sequence came from a woman older than 75 with acute or convalescent COVID-19. The gene calls are TRBV11-1 and TRBJ2-7, with 8 bases that match TRBD1. DNA of the CDR3: TGTGCCAGCAGCTTTAGCAGGGGGCACAGCGAGCAGTACTTC. Its protein is CASSFSRGHSEQYF.